This T cell receptor (beta chain) was documented in a study of shared clonotypes between healthy human individuals. Sequenced by immunoSEQ multiplex PCR; TCRdb stores in-frame clones only, minus some. Among around 2,000,000 clones listed, approximately 95% were seen once. The germline gives CDR1 MNHNS, CDR2 SASEGT. V was pared by 2 bases and J by 6 bases, with 3 bases of the junction left unmatched. The CDR3 consists of 14 residues. Sequencing was carried out using naive CD4+ T cells sorted from blood. Subset here: CD45RA+ positively selected. The TCR comes from a man between 18 and 29 years old in good health. This chain uses TRBV6-1 with TRBJ2-1, with 8 bases that match TRBD2. CDR3 DNA: TGTGCCAGCAGTGAACTAGCGGGTTTCAATGAGCAGTTCTTC. Translation gives CASSELAGFNEQFF.